This TCR beta chain was captured by sequencing in a study of T cell responses to AZD1222 COVID-19 vaccine. Study-wide points: Of spike-specific TCRs, nearly half reportedly target regions left unmutated in variants. An increase in Spike-specific TCR breadth and depth was observed after two AZD1222 doses. Spike was spanned by vaccine-associated CD4 TCRs, with dominance at 160-218 and 743-854. Donors were chiefly white British, with a greater number of females, and clonal diversity was perhaps underestimated.

The data were produced by immunoSEQ multiplex PCR, yet TCRdb's version contains in-frame clones alone and is incomplete. The sample consists of 89,000 or so clones, around nine tenths of them appearing once. Turning to this clone: As yet, its antigen is unknown.

Losses at the gene ends were 4 bases for V and 4 bases for J; bases not matched to a gene: 5. CDR1 is LNHDA, CDR2 SQIVND, per germline (reference sequence). The CDR3 totals 15 residues. The sequence was collected from an adult who received the AZD1222 COVID-19 vaccine. V and J are TRBV19 and TRBJ2-1; 9 nucleotides line up with TRBD1. The input for sequencing was peripheral blood, taken 28 days after the second AZD1222 dose. The CDR3 DNA is TGTGCCAGTAGTAAGGGACAGGGAAGGTACAATGAGCAGTTCTTC. Protein: CASSKGQGRYNEQFF.